The clone carrying this T cell receptor beta chain was detected many times. Its antigen is not known. The data derive from a study of identical twins. Regarding the study as a whole: Memory repertoires showed no such pattern, whereas abundant cord blood beta clonotypes carried fewer insertions.

Every one of the donors was a healthy Caucasian. TCRdb fed the 5' RACE reads into MiXCR, producing one record per CDR3 protein. The repertoire includes a few hundred thousand distinct CDR3 sequences, around a tenth of them detected once, and approximately 3.2% sits in the top ten. The sample also formed part of further work on yellow fever vaccine responses in identical twins.

This receptor was obtained from a woman aged 18-29 years in good health. The specimen sequenced was PBMCs.

The CDR3 DNA reads TGTGCCAGCAGCCAAGATCCCTTAGCGGCTCACAATGAGCAGTTCTTC. This translates into CASSQDPLAAHNEQFF. V and J are TRBV3-1 and TRBJ2-1; weak D call: TRBD2 (6 bases). The CDR3 is made up of 16 amino acids. In germline, CDR1 is LGHDT, CDR2 YNNKEL (reference sequence). V was clipped by 0 bases and J by 5 bases, with 14 bases between them.